This T cell receptor beta chain emerged from a study of shared clonotypes between healthy human individuals. At the level of the study: The plates for each donor numbered three CD4 naive, three CD4 memory, two CD8 naive and one CD8 memory.

Genomic DNA per cell subset filled all wells of several immunoSEQ plates. DNA at about 0.2 ug, roughly 27,000 T cell genomes, went into sorted-subset replicate PCRs. Here immunoSEQ multiplex PCR was the method, and the copy in TCRdb shows in-frame clones only, minus some. The table has 600,000 to 750,000 clones, roughly two thirds seen once; the top ten hold approximately 1.8%. V lost 6 bases, J lost 4 bases, and 13 bases lay in between. Germline lookup yields CDR1 MDHEN and CDR2 SYDVKM. CDR3 size: 15 residues. General study points: For naive CD4 cells, around 5.1% of clonotypes were shared across four donors.

This clone is a singleton in its sample. Its antigen is unknown. The TCR sequence derives from a woman aged 25 to 39 in good health. J is TRBJ2-6 and V is TRBV28, with TRBD1 as a possible D gene (5 bases). The sample taken for sequencing was memory CD4+ T cells sorted from blood. Specified subset: CD45RA-negative fraction. This CDR3 is CASRQASAGANVLTF. CDR3 nucleotide sequence: TGTGCCAGCAGACAGGCCTCTGCGGGGGCCAACGTCCTGACTTTC.